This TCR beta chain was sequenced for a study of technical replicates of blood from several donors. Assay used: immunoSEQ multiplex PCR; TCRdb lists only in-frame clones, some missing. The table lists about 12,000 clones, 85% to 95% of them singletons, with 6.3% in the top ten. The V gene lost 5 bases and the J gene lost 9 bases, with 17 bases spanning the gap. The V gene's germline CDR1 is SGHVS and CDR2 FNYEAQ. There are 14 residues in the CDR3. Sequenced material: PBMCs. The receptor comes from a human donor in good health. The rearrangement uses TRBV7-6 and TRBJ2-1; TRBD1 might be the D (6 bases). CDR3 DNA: TGTGCCAGCAGCCCCCGTAGGGGGACGACTGAGCAGTTCTTC. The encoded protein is CASSPRRGTTEQFF.